One sample yielded the 3 T cell receptor beta chains listed below, sequenced in a study of blood T cells in healthy people across ages. Alongside a J-beta primer mix, a sample-barcoded 5' primer served in a second PCR lasting about 6 to 12 cycles. Via MiXCR, TCRdb re-called the 5' RACE reads, giving one row per CDR3 protein. Of over a million distinct CDR3 sequences in the sample, 40% to 55% are singletons; the top ten hold 15% to 20%. Sequences were obtained from blood. The origin of the receptors is a woman aged 60-75 years in good health.

The chain combines TRBV25-1 with TRBJ1-6, with TRBD1 identical over 11 bases. Germline V CDR1 and CDR2: MGHDK, SYGVNS. The CDR3 is 19 residues long. The trim removed 1 base at V and 1 base at J, leaving 6 bases unmatched. CDR3 in DNA: TGTGCCAGCAGTGAATCTGGAGGACAGGGGGCTTCCTATAATTCACCCCTCCACTTT. Protein: CASSESGGQGASYNSPLHF. Full variable domain (missing parts from reference TRBV25-1 and TRBJ1-6): EADIYQTPRYLVIGTGKKITLECSQTMGHDKMYWYQQDPGMELHLIHYSYGVNSTEKGDLSSESTVSRIRTEHFPLTLESARPSHTSQYLCASSESGGQGASYNSPLHFGNGTRLTVT.

The table lists this clonotype with many counts. V gene TRBV20-1 combines with J gene TRBJ2-1; 8 nucleotides line up with TRBD1. Trimming cost V 6 bases and J 12 bases; bases outside gene matches: 4. Germline CDR1 is DFQATT and CDR2 is SNEGSKA (reference sequence). This CDR3 is built from 10 residues. The CDR3 coding sequence is TGCAGTGCGTCAACAGGGGGGCAGTTCTTC. This gives the protein CSASTGGQFF.

The chain is built from TRBV12-3 or TRBV12-4 and TRBJ2-3; perhaps TRBD2 as D (7 bases). This CDR3 region has 17 residues. V dropped 2 bases and J dropped 2 bases, with 17 bases sitting between them. The DNA for the CDR3 is TGTGCCAGCAGTTTACGGGTAGGGGGGGGATACACAGATACGCAGTATTTT. This codes for CASSLRVGGGYTDTQYF.